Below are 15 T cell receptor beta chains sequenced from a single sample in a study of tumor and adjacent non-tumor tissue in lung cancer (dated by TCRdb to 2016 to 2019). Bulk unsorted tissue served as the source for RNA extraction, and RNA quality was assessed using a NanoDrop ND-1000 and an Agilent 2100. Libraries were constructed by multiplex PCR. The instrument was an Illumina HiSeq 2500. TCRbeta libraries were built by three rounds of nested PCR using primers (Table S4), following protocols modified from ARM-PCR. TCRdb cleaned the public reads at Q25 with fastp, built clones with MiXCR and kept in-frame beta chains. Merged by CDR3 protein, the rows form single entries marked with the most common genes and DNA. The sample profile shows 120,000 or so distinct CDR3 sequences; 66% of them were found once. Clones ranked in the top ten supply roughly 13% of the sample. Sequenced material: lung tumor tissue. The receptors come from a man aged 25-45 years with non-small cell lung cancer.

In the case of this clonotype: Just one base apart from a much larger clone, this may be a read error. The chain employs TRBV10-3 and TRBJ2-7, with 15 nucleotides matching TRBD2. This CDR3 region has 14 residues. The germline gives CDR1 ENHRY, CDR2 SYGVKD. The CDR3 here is CAVRTSGGAWEQYF. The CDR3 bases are TGTGCCGTCAGGACTAGCGGGGGGGCCTGGGAGCAGTACTTC.

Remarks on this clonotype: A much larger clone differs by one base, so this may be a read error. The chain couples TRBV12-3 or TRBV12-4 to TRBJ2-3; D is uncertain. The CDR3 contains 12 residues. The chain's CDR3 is CVSTWFPDTQYF. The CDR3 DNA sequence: TGTGTCAGCACTTGGTTCCCAGATACGCAGTATTTT.

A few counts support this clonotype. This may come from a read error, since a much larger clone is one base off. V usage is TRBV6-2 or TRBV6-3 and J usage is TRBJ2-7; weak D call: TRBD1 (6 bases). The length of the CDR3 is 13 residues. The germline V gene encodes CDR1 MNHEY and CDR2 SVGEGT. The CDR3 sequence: CASNEQGNYKQYF. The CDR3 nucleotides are TGTGCCAGCAACGAACAGGGAAACTACAAGCAGTACTTC.

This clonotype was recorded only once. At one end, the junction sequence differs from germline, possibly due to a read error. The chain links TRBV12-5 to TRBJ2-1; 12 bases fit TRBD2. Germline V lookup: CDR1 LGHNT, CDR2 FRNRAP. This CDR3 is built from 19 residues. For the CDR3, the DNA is TGTGGTAGTGGTATAGGCCTAGCGGGAGGGCCCTTCTCCTACAATGAACAGTTCTTC. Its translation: CGSGIGLAGGPFSYNEQFF.

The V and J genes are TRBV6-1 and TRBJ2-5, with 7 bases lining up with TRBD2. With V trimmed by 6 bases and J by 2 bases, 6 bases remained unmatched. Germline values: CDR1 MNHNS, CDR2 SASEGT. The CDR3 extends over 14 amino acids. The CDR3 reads CASSSGLEQETQYF. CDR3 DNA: TGTGCCAGCAGCTCAGGACTAGAGCAAGAGACCCAGTACTTC.

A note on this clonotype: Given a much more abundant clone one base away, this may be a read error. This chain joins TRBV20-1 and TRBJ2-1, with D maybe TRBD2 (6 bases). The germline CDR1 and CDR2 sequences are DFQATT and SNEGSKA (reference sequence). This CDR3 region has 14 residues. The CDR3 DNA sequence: TGCAGTGCTAAGGCTGTAGGAGGGTACAATGAGCAGCTCTTC. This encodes CSAKAVGGYNEQLF.

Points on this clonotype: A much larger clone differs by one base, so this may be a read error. The CDR3 reads CASSYGVNGDQPQHF. In DNA, the CDR3 is TGTGCCAGCAGTTACGGGGTAAATGGGGATCAGCCCCAGCATTTT. V and J are TRBV6-5 and TRBJ1-5; D gene ambiguous. The CDR3 contains 15 residues. The V gene's germline CDR1 is MNHEY and CDR2 SVGAGI. Trimming removed 2 bases from V and 5 bases from J, with 13 bases in between.

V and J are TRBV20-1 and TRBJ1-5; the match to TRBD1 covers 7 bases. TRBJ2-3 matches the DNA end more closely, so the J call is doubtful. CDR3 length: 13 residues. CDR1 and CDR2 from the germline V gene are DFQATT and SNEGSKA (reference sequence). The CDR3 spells CSARGTVNQPQYF. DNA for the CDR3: TGCAGTGCTAGGGGGACAGTTAATCAGCCCCAGTATTTT.

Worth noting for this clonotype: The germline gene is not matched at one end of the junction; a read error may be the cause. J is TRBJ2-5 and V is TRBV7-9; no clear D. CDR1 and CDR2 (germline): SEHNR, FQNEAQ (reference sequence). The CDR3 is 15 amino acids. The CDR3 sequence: CASSLAWGYQEAQYF. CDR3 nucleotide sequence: TGTGCCAGCAGCTTAGCGTGGGGATACCAAGAGGCCCAGTACTTC.

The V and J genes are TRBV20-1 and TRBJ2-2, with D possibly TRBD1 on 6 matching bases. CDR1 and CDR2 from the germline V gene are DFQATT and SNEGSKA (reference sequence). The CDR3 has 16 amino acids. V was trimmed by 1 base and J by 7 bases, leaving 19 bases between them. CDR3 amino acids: CSARVRGQGFSGELFF. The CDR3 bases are TGCAGTGCTAGAGTAAGGGGACAAGGATTTAGCGGGGAGCTGTTTTTT.

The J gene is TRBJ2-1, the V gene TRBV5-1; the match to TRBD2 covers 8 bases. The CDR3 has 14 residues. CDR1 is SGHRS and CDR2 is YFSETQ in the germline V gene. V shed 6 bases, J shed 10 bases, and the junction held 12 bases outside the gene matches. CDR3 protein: CASNRGGSYEEQFF. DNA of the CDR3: TGCGCCAGCAACCGGGGGGGCTCCTACGAAGAGCAGTTCTTC. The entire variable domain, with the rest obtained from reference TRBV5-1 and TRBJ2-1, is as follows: KAGVTQTPRYLIKTRGQQVTLSCSPISGHRSVSWYQQTPGQGLQFLFEYFSETQRNKGNFPGRFSGRQFSNSRSEMNVSTLELGDSALYLCASNRGGSYEEQFFGPGTRLTVL.

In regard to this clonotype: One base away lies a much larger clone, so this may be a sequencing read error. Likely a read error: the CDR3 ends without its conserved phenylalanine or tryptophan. CDR3 in DNA: TGTGCCAGCAGTTGGGGTAATGAGCAGTTCTCC. Encoded protein: CASSWGNEQFS. The chain recombines TRBV12-3 or TRBV12-4 with TRBJ2-1; D remains unclear. Trimming took off 4 bases at V and 7 bases at J, with 5 bases between the two ends. The CDR3 length is 11 residues.

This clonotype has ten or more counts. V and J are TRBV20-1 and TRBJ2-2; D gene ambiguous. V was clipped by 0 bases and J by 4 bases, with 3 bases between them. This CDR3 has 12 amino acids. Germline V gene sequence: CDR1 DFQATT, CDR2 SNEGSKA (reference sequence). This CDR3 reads CSARDFTGELFF. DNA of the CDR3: TGCAGTGCTAGAGATTTCACCGGGGAGCTGTTTTTT.

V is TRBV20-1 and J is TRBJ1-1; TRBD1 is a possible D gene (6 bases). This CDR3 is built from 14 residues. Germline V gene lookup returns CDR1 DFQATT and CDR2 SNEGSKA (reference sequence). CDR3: CCVRDRTVNTEAFF. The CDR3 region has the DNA TGCTGTGTTAGAGATCGGACAGTCAACACTGAAGCTTTCTTT.

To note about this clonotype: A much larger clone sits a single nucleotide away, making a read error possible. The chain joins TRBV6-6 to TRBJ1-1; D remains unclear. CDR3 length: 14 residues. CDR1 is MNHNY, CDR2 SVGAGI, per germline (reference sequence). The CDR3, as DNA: TGTGTCAGCAGACTTCACCCTCGGAACACTGAAGCTTTCTTT. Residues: CVSRLHPRNTEAFF.